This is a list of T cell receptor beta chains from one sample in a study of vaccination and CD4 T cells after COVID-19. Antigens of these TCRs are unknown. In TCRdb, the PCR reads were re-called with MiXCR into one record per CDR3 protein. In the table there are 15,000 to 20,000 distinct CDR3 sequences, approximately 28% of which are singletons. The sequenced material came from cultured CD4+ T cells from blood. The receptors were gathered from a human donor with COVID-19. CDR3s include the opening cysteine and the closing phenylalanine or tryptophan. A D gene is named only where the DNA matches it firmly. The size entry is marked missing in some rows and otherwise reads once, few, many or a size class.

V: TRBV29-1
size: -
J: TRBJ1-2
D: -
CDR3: CSVLAGVSGYTF
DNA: TGCAGCGTTCTGGCTGGAGTCTCTGGCTACACCTTC

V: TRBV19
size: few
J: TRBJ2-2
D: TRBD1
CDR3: CATLPTGTTGELFF
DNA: TGTGCCACTCTACCGACAGGGACCACCGGGGAGCTGTTTTTT

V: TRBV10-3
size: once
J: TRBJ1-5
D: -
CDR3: CAISKDNSNQPQHF
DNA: TGTGCCATCAGTAAGGACAATAGCAATCAGCCCCAGCATTTT

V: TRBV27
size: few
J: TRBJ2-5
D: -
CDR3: CASSQGIRYQETQYF
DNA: TGTGCCAGCAGTCAGGGCATTCGGTACCAAGAGACCCAGTACTTC

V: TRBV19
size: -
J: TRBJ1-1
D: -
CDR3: CASTLRGAGTEAFF
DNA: TGTGCCAGTACTTTACGGGGGGCGGGCACTGAAGCTTTCTTT

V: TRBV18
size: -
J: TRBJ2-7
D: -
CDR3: CASSQGRNSYEQYF
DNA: TGTGCCAGCTCACAAGGACGGAATTCCTACGAGCAGTACTTC

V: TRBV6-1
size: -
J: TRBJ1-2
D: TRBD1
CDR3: CASRTGTGGNLF
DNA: TGTGCCAGCAGGACGGGGACAGGGGGTAATCTCTTC

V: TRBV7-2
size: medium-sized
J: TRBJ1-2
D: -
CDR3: CASSLAGDANYGYTF
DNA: TGTGCCAGCAGCTTAGCGGGGGATGCGAACTATGGCTACACCTTC

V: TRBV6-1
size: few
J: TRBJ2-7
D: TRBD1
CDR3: CASSTFRDRGSLGEQYF
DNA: TGTGCCAGCAGTACGTTCCGGGACAGGGGGTCCTTGGGCGAGCAGTACTTC

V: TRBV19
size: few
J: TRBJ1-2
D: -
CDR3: CASPSGPHYGYTF
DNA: TGTGCCAGTCCCTCGGGGCCCCACTATGGCTACACCTTC

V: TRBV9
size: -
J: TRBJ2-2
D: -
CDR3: CASSTTKLNTGELFF
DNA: TGTGCCAGCAGCACCACAAAGCTGAACACCGGGGAGCTGTTTTTT

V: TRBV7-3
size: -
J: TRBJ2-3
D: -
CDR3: CASSQAGPDTQYF
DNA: TGTGCCAGCAGCCAGGCGGGTCCAGATACGCAGTATTTT

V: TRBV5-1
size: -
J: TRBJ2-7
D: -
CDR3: CASSLTTYEQYF
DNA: TGCGCCAGCAGCTTGACCACCTACGAGCAGTACTTC

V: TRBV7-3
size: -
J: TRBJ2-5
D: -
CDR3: CASSLGRGETQYF
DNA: TGTGCCAGCAGCTTAGGTCGGGGGGAGACCCAGTACTTC

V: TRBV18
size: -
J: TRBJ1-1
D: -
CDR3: CASSPPGLPVGTEAFF
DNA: TGTGCCAGCTCACCACCGGGCCTACCGGTGGGCACTGAAGCTTTCTTT

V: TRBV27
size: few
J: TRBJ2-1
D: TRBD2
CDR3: CASSFRLAGGNNEQFF
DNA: TGTGCCAGCAGTTTTCGCCTAGCGGGGGGCAACAATGAGCAGTTCTTC

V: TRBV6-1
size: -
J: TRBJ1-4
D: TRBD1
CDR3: CASSTYGTVNEKLFF
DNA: TGTGCCAGCAGTACATACGGGACAGTGAATGAAAAACTGTTTTTT

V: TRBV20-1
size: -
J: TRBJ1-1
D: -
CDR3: CSARVGGSGTEAFF
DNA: TGCAGTGCTAGAGTTGGGGGGAGTGGCACTGAAGCTTTCTTT

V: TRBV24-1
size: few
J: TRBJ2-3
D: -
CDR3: CATSDFGDTQYF
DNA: TGTGCCACCAGTGATTTTGGAGATACGCAGTATTTT

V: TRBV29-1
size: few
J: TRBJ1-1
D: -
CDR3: CSVGGEGMNTEAFF
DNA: TGCAGCGTTGGAGGCGAGGGGATGAACACTGAAGCTTTCTTT

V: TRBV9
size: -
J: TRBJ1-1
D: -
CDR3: CASSVEPQGVNTEAFF
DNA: TGTGCCAGCAGCGTCGAGCCCCAGGGCGTGAACACTGAAGCTTTCTTT

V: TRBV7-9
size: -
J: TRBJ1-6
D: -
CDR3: CASSSYREGNSPLHF
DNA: TGTGCCAGCAGCTCCTACAGGGAGGGCAATTCACCCCTCCACTTT

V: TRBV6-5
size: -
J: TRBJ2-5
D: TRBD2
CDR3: CASSYGGGETQYF
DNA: TGTGCCAGCAGTTACGGGGGGGGGGAGACCCAGTACTTC

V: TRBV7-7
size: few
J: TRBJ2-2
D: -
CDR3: CASSKDLTGELFF
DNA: TGTGCTAGCAGCAAGGATTTGACCGGGGAGCTGTTTTTT

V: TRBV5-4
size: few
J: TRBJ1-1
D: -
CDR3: CASSLELGGLTEAFF
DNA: TGTGCCAGCAGCTTGGAATTGGGGGGCCTAACTGAAGCTTTCTTT

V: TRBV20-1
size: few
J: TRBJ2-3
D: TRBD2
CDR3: CSAEMRLAGGTDTQYF
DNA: TGCAGTGCGGAGATGCGGCTAGCGGGAGGCACAGATACGCAGTATTTT

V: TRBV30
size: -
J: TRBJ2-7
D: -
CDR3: CAWTGTLLGEQYF
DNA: TGTGCCTGGACAGGGACCCTCCTGGGCGAGCAGTACTTC

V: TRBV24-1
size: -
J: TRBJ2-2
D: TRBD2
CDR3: CATTGTEGGRGELFF
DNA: TGTGCCACCACCGGGACCGAGGGCGGGAGGGGGGAGCTGTTTTTT

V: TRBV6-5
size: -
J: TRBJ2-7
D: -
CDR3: CASSYFEHSASSYEQYF
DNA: TGTGCCAGCAGTTACTTCGAACACTCAGCGAGCTCCTACGAGCAGTACTTC

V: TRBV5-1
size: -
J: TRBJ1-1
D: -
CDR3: CVSSLTTRVKTEAFF
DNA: TGCGTCAGCAGCTTGACCACCAGGGTAAAGACTGAAGCTTTCTTT

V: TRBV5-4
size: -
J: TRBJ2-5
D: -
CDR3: CASSPMGGPWETQHF
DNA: TGTGCCAGCAGTCCCATGGGGGGGCCGTGGGAGACCCAGCACTTC

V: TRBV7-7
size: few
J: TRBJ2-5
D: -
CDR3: CASSKTRTETQYF
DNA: TGTGCTAGCAGCAAGACCAGAACAGAGACCCAGTACTTC

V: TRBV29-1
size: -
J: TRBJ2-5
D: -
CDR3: CSVGQPAKETQYF
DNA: TGCAGCGTTGGACAGCCCGCAAAAGAGACCCAGTACTTC

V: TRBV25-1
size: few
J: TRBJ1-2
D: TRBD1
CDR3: CASTGQGAFGYTF
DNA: TGTGCCAGCACTGGACAGGGGGCTTTTGGCTACACCTTC

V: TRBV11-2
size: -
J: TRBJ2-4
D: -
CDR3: CASSSVGGQNIQYF
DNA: TGTGCCAGCAGCTCCGTCGGGGGCCAAAACATTCAGTACTTC

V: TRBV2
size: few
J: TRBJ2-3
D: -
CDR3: CASSVFSSTDTQYF
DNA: TGTGCCAGCAGTGTTTTTTCGTCCACAGATACGCAGTATTTT

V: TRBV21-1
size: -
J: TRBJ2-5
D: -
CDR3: CASSVSGGQETQYF
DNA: TGTGCCAGCAGCGTTTCTGGAGGGCAAGAGACCCAGTACTTC

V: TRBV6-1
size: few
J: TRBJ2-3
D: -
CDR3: CAIRRGGSTDTQYF
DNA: TGTGCCATCCGGAGGGGGGGATCCACAGATACGCAGTATTTT

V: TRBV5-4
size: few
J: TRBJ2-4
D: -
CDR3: CASSLAGEAKNIQYF
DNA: TGTGCCAGCAGCTTGGCAGGGGAGGCCAAAAACATTCAGTACTTC